Following are 22 T cell receptor beta chains from one sample sequenced in a study of blood T cell repertoires in COVID-19. This table comes from immunoSEQ multiplex PCR, and its TCRdb copy is limited to in-frame clones, with some not included. The sample has approximately 320,000 clones, 80% to 90% seen once. The specimen was PBMCs or T cells enriched from blood (not recorded which). Source of these receptors: a woman aged 18-29 years who had recovered from COVID-19.

This clone was recorded a few times. V gene TRBV12-3 or TRBV12-4 combines with J gene TRBJ2-1, with 10 bases aligning to TRBD2. The V segment lost 10 bases and the J segment 4 bases; nucleotides outside the gene matches: 4. The CDR3 length is 13 residues. CDR3 region: CAIGTSEYNEQFF. The CDR3 region has the DNA TGTGCCATCGGGACTAGCGAGTACAATGAGCAGTTCTTC.

The chain employs TRBV6-1 and TRBJ1-1, with D maybe TRBD1 (6 bases). Germline CDR1 is MNHNS and CDR2 is SASEGT. This CDR3 is 14 amino acids long. Trimming removed 6 bases at V and 3 bases at J, with 14 bases between. The CDR3 DNA follows: TGTGCCAGCAGCGGGACACATCAGTACACTGAAGCTTTCTTT. Protein: CASSGTHQYTEAFF.

The genes are TRBV3-1 (or the pseudogene TRBV3-2) and TRBJ1-6; 7 bases are a match to TRBD1. V dropped 3 bases and J dropped 9; count of bases not matched to a gene: 8. In germline, CDR1 is LGHDT, CDR2 YNNKEL (reference sequence). This CDR3 is built from 15 residues. This CDR3 reads CASSQDRTIGSPLHF. Written as DNA, the CDR3 is TGTGCCAGCAGCCAGGACAGGACTATAGGTTCACCCCTCCACTTT.

The J gene is TRBJ1-4, the V gene TRBV15; perhaps TRBD1 as D (6 bases). With 3 bases removed from V and 8 bases from J, the gap between germline ends came to 10 bases. The CDR3 is 13 amino acids. CDR1 and CDR2 (germline): LNHNV, YYDKDF (reference sequence). The DNA of the CDR3 is TGTGCCACCAGCAGTGAACAGGGAGAAAAACTGTTTTTT. Its protein product is CATSSEQGEKLFF. Full variable domain (outside the CDR3, taken from reference TRBV15 and TRBJ1-4): DAMVIQNPRYQVTQFGKPVTLSCSQTLNHNVMYWYQQKSSQAPKLLFHYYDKDFNNEADTPDNFQSRRPNTSFCFLDIRSPGLGDTAMYLCATSSEQGEKLFFGSGTQLSVL.

In its sample, this clone was seen a few times. V and J are TRBV4-2 and TRBJ1-3; a possible D gene is TRBD1 (6 bases). Germline lookup yields CDR1 LGHNA and CDR2 YNFKEQ. The V end lost 2 bases, the J end lost 1 base, and 15 bases lay between the germline ends. This CDR3 is 17 amino acids long. CDR3 bases: TGTGCCAGCAGCCAATACTATCAGGGGCCTTCTGGAAACACCATATATTTT. Its translation: CASSQYYQGPSGNTIYF.

This clone was found once. V gene TRBV28 combines with J gene TRBJ1-6; no reliable D call. Deletions cut 8 bases from V and 3 bases from J, with 14 bases between. This CDR3 contains 15 residues. Germline V CDR1 and CDR2: MDHEN, SYDVKM. The CDR3 DNA sequence: TGTGCCAGCTCCTCGGGGTCGCTCTATAATTCACCCCTCCACTTT. This translates into CASSSGSLYNSPLHF.

The chain joins TRBV13 to TRBJ2-7; 9 bases line up with TRBD1. J was trimmed by 2 bases and V by 5 bases; bases with no gene match: 7. The CDR3 consists of 15 residues. Germline assignment: CDR1 PRHDT and CDR2 FYEKMQ (reference sequence). The CDR3 coding sequence is TGTGCCAGCAGCCCAGAGGGACAGGGCCCCTACGAGCAGTACTTC. Its protein product is CASSPEGQGPYEQYF.

The J gene is TRBJ2-1, the V gene TRBV7-2; TRBD2 matches at 12 bases. CDR3 length equals 16 residues. The germline V gene has CDR1 SGHTA and CDR2 FQGNSA. The trim removed 5 bases at V and 7 bases at J, leaving 9 bases unmatched. DNA for the CDR3: TGTGCCAGCAGCAGACTAGCGGGGGCCCCTGGGAATGAGCAGTTCTTC. It encodes CASSRLAGAPGNEQFF.

The chain has TRBV28 and TRBJ1-2; 8 bases fit TRBD1. CDR3 length: 14 amino acids. Unmatched junction bases numbered 4, after V lost 3 bases and J lost 4 bases. The germline CDR1 and CDR2 sequences are MDHEN and SYDVKM. The CDR3 reads CASSFPGTGYGYTF. The DNA of the CDR3 is TGTGCCAGCAGTTTTCCCGGGACAGGCTATGGCTACACCTTC.

The chain carries TRBV6-1 and TRBJ1-2; 7 positions agree with TRBD1. V was clipped by 4 bases and J by 6 bases; unmatched bases: 8. Germline lookup yields CDR1 MNHNS and CDR2 SASEGT. The CDR3 spans 14 residues. CDR3 DNA sequence: TGTGCCAGCAGTGCAGCGACAGGGTACGATGGCTACACCTTC. Translated, it gives CASSAATGYDGYTF.

The chain couples TRBV4-3 to TRBJ2-7, with D perhaps TRBD1 (5 bases). Trimming took 1 base from V and 5 from J, leaving 18 bases between them. This CDR3 region has 16 residues. Germline assignment: CDR1 LGHNA and CDR2 YSLEER. The CDR3 nucleotides read TGCGCCAGCAGCCAAGTTCTGGGGCCCAGGCGCGACGAGCAGTACTTC. Translating gives CASSQVLGPRRDEQYF.

This rearrangement joins TRBV30 to TRBJ2-3, with D maybe TRBD1 (6 bases). The germline gives CDR1 GTSNPN, CDR2 SVGIG (reference sequence). The germline V and J ends were trimmed by 1 base and 5 bases, with 16 bases remaining between them. There are 15 residues in the CDR3. DNA of the CDR3: TGTGCCTGGAGTGAACAGGGTATGTGGCGAGATACGCAGTATTTT. Residues: CAWSEQGMWRDTQYF.

The chain combines TRBV7-2 with TRBJ2-1; 9 bases are a match to TRBD1. The CDR3 totals 14 residues. CDR1 and CDR2 from the germline V gene are SGHTA and FQGNSA. Trimming removed 4 bases from V and 7 bases from J; junction bases left unmatched: 5. This chain's CDR3 is CASSSGQGWNEQFF. DNA of the CDR3: TGTGCCAGCAGCTCCGGACAGGGGTGGAATGAGCAGTTCTTC.

This clone came up once. This chain uses TRBV24-1 with TRBJ2-7; D is perhaps TRBD1 (6 bases). The CDR3 runs to 11 residues. With 9 bases removed from V and 9 bases from J, the gap between germline ends came to 14 bases. The germline V gene encodes CDR1 KGHDR and CDR2 SFDVKD. CDR3 loop: CATSQGKVQYF. In DNA, the CDR3 is TGTGCCACCTCACAGGGAAAGGTGCAGTACTTC.

The chain carries TRBV10-3 and TRBJ1-1, with 9 bases identical to TRBD1. The CDR3 extends over 13 amino acids. CDR1 and CDR2 (germline): ENHRY, SYGVKD. V gave up 7 bases and J gave up 6 bases; unmatched junction bases: 6. This CDR3 is CAITDRGEAEAFF. The CDR3 DNA is TGTGCCATCACTGACAGGGGGGAGGCTGAAGCTTTCTTT.

The gene calls are TRBV7-7 and TRBJ1-3; 11 bases agree with TRBD1. V shed 5 bases and J 4 bases; nucleotides not matched to a gene: 4. CDR1 and CDR2 from the germline V gene are SSHAT and FNYEAQ (reference sequence). CDR3 length equals 15 residues. The CDR3 region has the DNA TGTGCCAGCAGCCAAGGACAGGGGGCGGGAAACACCATATATTTT. Protein product: CASSQGQGAGNTIYF.

The CDR3 DNA follows: TGTGCCACCAGTTCGGCTAGCGGGAGTAAAGATACGCAGTATTTT. This encodes CATSSASGSKDTQYF. The chain joins TRBV24-1 to TRBJ2-3; the match to TRBD2 covers 10 bases. The CDR3 is made up of 15 amino acids. V was pared by 6 bases and J by 5 bases, with 7 bases of the junction left unmatched. Per germline, CDR1 KGHDR and CDR2 SFDVKD.

CDR3 protein: CASSSPGLPNEKLFF. DNA of the CDR3: TGTGCCAGTAGTAGTCCGGGACTGCCAAATGAAAAACTGTTTTTT. The V and J genes are TRBV19 and TRBJ1-4; weak D call: TRBD1 (5 bases). This CDR3 has 15 residues. Germline lookup yields CDR1 LNHDA and CDR2 SQIVND (reference sequence). Trimming removed 4 bases from V and 5 bases from J, with 14 bases in between.

The CDR3 loop reads CASQKRPGQGAENEAFF. The CDR3 DNA reads TGCGCCAGCCAAAAGAGACCGGGACAGGGGGCGGAAAATGAAGCTTTCTTT. The chain carries TRBV5-1 and TRBJ1-1; TRBD1 agrees at 12 bases. Germline-derived CDR1 and CDR2 are SGHRS and YFSETQ. Germline trimming cut 7 bases from V and 7 bases from J; bases unmatched to any gene: 17. The CDR3 has 17 amino acids.

V and J are TRBV19 and TRBJ2-7; 8 bases fit TRBD2. Trimming removed 6 bases from V and 3 bases from J; junction bases left unmatched: 7. The length of the CDR3 is 14 residues. Per the germline V gene, CDR1 is LNHDA and CDR2 is SQIVND (reference sequence). This CDR3 reads CASRPAAGDYEQYF. The CDR3 DNA reads as TGTGCCAGTAGACCCGCAGCGGGGGACTACGAGCAGTACTTC.

The V call is TRBV27, the J call TRBJ1-5, with a possible D match to TRBD1 (5 bases). The CDR3 runs 13 residues. Trimming took 8 bases from V and 5 from J, leaving 13 bases between them. Germline V gives CDR1 MNHEY, CDR2 SMNVEV (reference sequence). The DNA for the CDR3 is TGTGCCAGCCCTTCACCGGGGGATCAGCCCCAGCATTTT. Amino acids: CASPSPGDQPQHF.

The V and J genes are TRBV7-3 and TRBJ2-1; the match to TRBD2 covers 9 bases. The CDR3 consists of 15 residues. V shed 5 bases and J 7 bases; nucleotides not matched to a gene: 9. Germline V lookup: CDR1 SGHTA, CDR2 FQGTGA. The CDR3 is CASSSQAGGANEQFF. The CDR3 region has the DNA TGTGCCAGCAGCAGCCAAGCGGGGGGTGCAAATGAGCAGTTCTTC. Drawing the rest from reference TRBV7-3 and TRBJ2-1, the complete variable domain is GAGVSQTPSNKVTEKGKYVELRCDPISGHTALYWYRQSLGQGPEFLIYFQGTGAADDSGLPNDRFFAVRPEGSVSTLKIQRTERGDSAVYLCASSSQAGGANEQFFGPGTRLTVL.